Shown below are 9 T cell receptor beta chains from a single sample sequenced in a study of shared clonotypes between healthy human individuals. Assay used: immunoSEQ multiplex PCR; TCRdb lists only in-frame clones, some missing. Of fewer than 700,000 clones listed, 95% were seen once; the top ten hold approximately 0.11%. The naive CD8 population came from CD45RO-negative cells selected for CCR7, without terminally differentiated effector memory CD45RA+ cells. The specimen was naive CD8+ T cells sorted from blood. The origin of the receptors is a woman in her thirties in good health.

The chain carries TRBV5-6 and TRBJ2-7; 10 bases map to TRBD2. The CDR3 spans 17 residues. V was pared by 0 bases and J by 3 bases, with 9 bases of the junction left unmatched. Germline CDR1 SGHDT, CDR2 YYEEEE. CDR3 DNA: TGTGCCAGCAGCTTGGGGCTAGCGGGAGCCGACGTCTACGAGCAGTACTTC. This translates into CASSLGLAGADVYEQYF.

In nucleotides, the CDR3 is TGTGCCAGCACCGATAAGGGGCCGGAGGGATCCTACAATGAGCAGTTCTTC. Its translation: CASTDKGPEGSYNEQFF. The genes are TRBV6-4 and TRBJ2-1, with a weak D call TRBD2 (6 bases). The CDR3 runs 17 residues. Germline CDR1 reads MRHNA; CDR2 reads SNTAGT. V lost 7 bases and J 1 base, leaving 20 bases between the germline ends.

The rearrangement uses TRBV23-1 and TRBJ2-7; no clear D. TRBV23-1 is an ORF, and what it does is uncertain. The CDR3 consists of 11 residues. V was clipped by 2 bases and J by 4 bases, with 3 bases between them. This CDR3 is CASSQDYEQYF. CDR3 bases: TGCGCCAGCAGTCAAGATTACGAGCAGTACTTC.

The chain recombines TRBV6-1 with TRBJ2-7, with 10 bases that match TRBD1. The CDR3 runs 15 residues. The junction had 15 bases not matched to a gene; V was cut back by 7 bases and J by 9 bases. From germline, CDR1 is MNHNS and CDR2 SASEGT. CDR3 bases: TGTGCCAGCACCCGGCCCCGGACAGGGGGTTTGGTGCAGTACTTC. Its translation: CASTRPRTGGLVQYF.

This chain links TRBV7-9 with TRBJ2-1, with D perhaps TRBD1 (5 bases). The CDR3 consists of 15 residues. V lost 1 base and J 0 bases, leaving 7 bases between the germline ends. Germline V CDR1 and CDR2: SEHNR, FQNEAQ (reference sequence). CDR3 in DNA: TGTGCCAGCAGCTTAGGGACACTCTCCTACAATGAGCAGTTCTTC. This sequence encodes CASSLGTLSYNEQFF.

This clone is a singleton in its sample. At the DNA level, this CDR3 is encoded by other sequences in the same sample as well. The V and J genes are TRBV11-2 and TRBJ2-7; 11 bases align to TRBD2. Germline V gives CDR1 SGHAT, CDR2 FQNNGV. There are 14 residues in the CDR3. After removal of 4 bases from V and 3 bases from J, the junction contained 2 bases not matched to a gene. CDR3 protein: CASSSGLAVYEQYF. CDR3 bases: TGTGCCAGCAGCTCGGGACTAGCGGTCTACGAGCAGTACTTC.

This clone was observed a few times. The chain is built from TRBV9 and TRBJ2-7; 7 bases align to TRBD1. Unmatched junction bases numbered 6, after V lost 3 bases and J lost 9 bases. The CDR3 totals 12 residues. The V gene's germline CDR1 is SGDLS and CDR2 YYNGEE. CDR3 residues: CASSGQGRAQYF. CDR3 nucleotides: TGTGCCAGCAGCGGACAGGGAAGGGCGCAGTACTTC. Drawing the rest from reference TRBV9 and TRBJ2-7, the complete variable domain is DSGVTQTPKHLITATGQRVTLRCSPRSGDLSVYWYQQSLDQGLQFLIQYYNGEERAKGNILERFSAQQFPDLHSELNLSSLELGDSALYFCASSGQGRAQYFGPGTRLTVT.

The rearrangement links TRBV5-4 to TRBJ2-1; no clear D. CDR3 size: 13 residues. Trimming took off 1 base at V and 6 bases at J, with 8 bases between the two ends. Germline V CDR1 and CDR2: SGHNT, YYREEE (reference sequence). The CDR3: CASSLSSLNEQFF. CDR3 nucleotides: TGTGCCAGCAGCTTGAGCAGCCTCAATGAGCAGTTCTTC. Using reference TRBV5-4 and TRBJ2-1 for the parts outside the CDR3, the full variable domain is ETGVTQSPTHLIKTRGQQVTLRCSSQSGHNTVSWYQQALGQGPQFIFQYYREEENGRGNFPPRFSGLQFPNYSSELNVNALELDDSALYLCASSLSSLNEQFFGPGTRLTVL.

Of note for this clone: The junction differs from germline at one of its ends, possibly a read error. The rearrangement joins TRBV15 to TRBJ2-1; tentatively, D is TRBD1 (6 bases). The CDR3 contains 12 residues. The germline V gene encodes CDR1 LNHNV and CDR2 YYDKDF (reference sequence). This chain's CDR3 is CATSRGHNEQFF. In DNA, the CDR3 is TGTGCCACGAGCAGGGGCCACAATGAGCAGTTCTTC. The whole variable domain, remainder taken from reference TRBV15 and TRBJ2-1, is DAMVIQNPRYQVTQFGKPVTLSCSQTLNHNVMYWYQQKSSQAPKLLFHYYDKDFNNEADTPDNFQSRRPNTSFCFLDIRSPGLGDTAMYLCATSRGHNEQFFGPGTRLTVL.